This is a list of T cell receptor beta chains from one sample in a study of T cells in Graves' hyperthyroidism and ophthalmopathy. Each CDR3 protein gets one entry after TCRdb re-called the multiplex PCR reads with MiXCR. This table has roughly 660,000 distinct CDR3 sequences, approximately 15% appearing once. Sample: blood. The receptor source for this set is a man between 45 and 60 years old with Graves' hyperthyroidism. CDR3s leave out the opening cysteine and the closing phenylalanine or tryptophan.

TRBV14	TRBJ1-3	ASSQVATNTIY
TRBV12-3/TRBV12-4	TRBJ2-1	ASSLGLRGLQSDANEQF
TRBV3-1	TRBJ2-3	ASTVEGSTDTQY
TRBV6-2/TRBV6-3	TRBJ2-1	ASRNGLAEYNEQF
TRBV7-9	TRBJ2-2	ASSGIAESNAGELF
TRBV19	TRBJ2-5	ASSIGQTYQETQY
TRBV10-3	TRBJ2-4	AISDGGLAKNIQY
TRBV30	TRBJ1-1	AWSRGGTGSKGEAF
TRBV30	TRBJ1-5	AWSPGQGAWPQH
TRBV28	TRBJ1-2	ASSVGGAGYT
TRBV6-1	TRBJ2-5	ASSTGTAPYQETQY
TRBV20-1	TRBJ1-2	SARQGATSPTNYGYT
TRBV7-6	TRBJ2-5	ASSSTGQGGETQY
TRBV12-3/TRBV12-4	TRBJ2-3	ASSPPDRGLSTDTQY
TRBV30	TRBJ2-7	AWRRGFGSHEQY
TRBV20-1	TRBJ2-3	SARALVPSGSVGTDTQY
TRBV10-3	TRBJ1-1	AISAGQGEAF
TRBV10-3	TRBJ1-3	AISDGEVNTIY
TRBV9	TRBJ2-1	ASSAAGDNEQF
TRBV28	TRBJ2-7	ASSRKASGRHYEQY
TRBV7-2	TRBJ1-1	ASSRYLGVPNTEAF
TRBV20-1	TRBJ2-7	SANIASGRPEQY
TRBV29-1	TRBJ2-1	SVGGRANEQF
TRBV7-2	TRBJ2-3	ASSLGAQY
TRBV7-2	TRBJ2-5	ASSLQFSGETQY
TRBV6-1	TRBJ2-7	ASSEEVGQSYEQY
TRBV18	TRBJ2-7	ASSPGQGNYEQY
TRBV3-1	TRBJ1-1	ASSQETGGWTEAF
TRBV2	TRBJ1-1	ASSSPDTGSEAF
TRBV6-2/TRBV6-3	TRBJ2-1	ASSFSGRGVSNEQF
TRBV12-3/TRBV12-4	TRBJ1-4	ASSLGQGKGEKLF